Listed below are T cell receptor beta chains from one sample, sequenced in a study of CD8 T cells in Susac syndrome. TCRdb re-analysed the immunoSEQ multiplex PCR reads in MiXCR, keeping a single row per CDR3 protein. The profile shows 210,000 or so distinct CDR3 sequences, about 95% of them singletons. Material: CD4+ T cells from PBMCs. The receptor source for this set is a human donor with Susac syndrome. CDR3s include the opening cysteine and the closing phenylalanine or tryptophan. A D gene is named only where the DNA matches it firmly. Expanded clones are given a class, and other clones once, few, many or no size at all.

clone_size,j_call,d_call,v_call,cdr3_nt,cdr3_aa
once,TRBJ2-2,.,TRBV20-1,TGCAGTGCTAGGAAAACTGCCCCCGGGGAGCTGTTTTTT,CSARKTAPGELFF
.,TRBJ2-2,.,TRBV9,TGTGCCAGCAGCGTAGTTGCGAACACCGGGGAGCTGTTTTTT,CASSVVANTGELFF
.,TRBJ2-7,.,TRBV7-2,TGTGCCAGCAGCTTATTTAGAACGGATCTCGAGCAGTACTTC,CASSLFRTDLEQYF
.,TRBJ2-3,.,TRBV5-4,TGTGCCAGCAGCCTCGGAGGGCAGGGGGAAGATACGCAGTATTTT,CASSLGGQGEDTQYF
.,TRBJ2-2,TRBD2,TRBV20-1,TGCAGTGCTATTGGACTAGCGGGGGGCCTTGCCGGGGAGCTGTTTTTT,CSAIGLAGGLAGELFF
.,TRBJ1-5,.,TRBV21-1,TGTGCCAGCAGCAAAGATGGGTCCGACAATCGGTGGGATCAGCCCCAGCATTTT,CASSKDGSDNRWDQPQHF
.,TRBJ2-2,.,TRBV29-1,TGCAGCGTGGGGGGGCACGCGAACACCGGGGAGCTGTTTTTT,CSVGGHANTGELFF
.,TRBJ1-1,.,TRBV5-1,TGCGCCAGCAGCGCGGACGGTGGGAACACTGAAGCTTTCTTT,CASSADGGNTEAFF
.,TRBJ1-6,TRBD1,TRBV5-4,TGTGCCAGCAGCCGGACAGGGCAAGGGAATAATTCACCCCTCCACTTT,CASSRTGQGNNSPLHF
.,TRBJ2-7,TRBD1,TRBV3-1,TGTGCCAGCACTTCCGGACAGGGGGCCTACGAGCAGTACTTC,CASTSGQGAYEQYF
.,TRBJ2-5,TRBD2,TRBV7-3,TGTGCCAGCAGCCCCGAGCGGGGCCAAGAGACCCAGTACTTC,CASSPERGQETQYF
once,TRBJ2-3,.,TRBV20-1,TGCAGTGCTAGAGAAACACGCACAGATACGCAGTATTTT,CSARETRTDTQYF
.,TRBJ2-1,.,TRBV20-1,TGCAGTGCAAAGGTCACCGGTCTGGGGGAGCAGTTCTTC,CSAKVTGLGEQFF
.,TRBJ1-2,TRBD1,TRBV5-4,TGTGCCAGCAGCTTGAACGCCGGGACAGCGTACTATGGCTACACCTTC,CASSLNAGTAYYGYTF
.,TRBJ1-2,.,TRBV30,TGTGCCTGGAGTGTACATCAGCCGATCTATGGCTACACCTTC,CAWSVHQPIYGYTF
.,TRBJ2-7,.,TRBV2,TGTGCCAGCGTGCGGACACTGAGCTCCTACGAGCAGTACTTC,CASVRTLSSYEQYF
.,TRBJ1-2,TRBD1,TRBV5-4,TGTGCCAGCAGCTTCGCCCGGACAGGGGATGGCTATGGCTACACCTTC,CASSFARTGDGYGYTF
.,TRBJ1-1,.,TRBV27,TGTGCCAGCAGTTTATCTCTTGCAGGGGCCTCTGAAGCTTTCTTT,CASSLSLAGASEAFF
.,TRBJ1-5,TRBD1,TRBV6-1,TGTGCCAGCAGCCGAACAGGGGCGAGCAATCAGCCCCAGCATTTT,CASSRTGASNQPQHF
.,TRBJ2-7,.,TRBV27,TGTGCCAGCAGTCCTACCTCCGCGGGCTCCTACGAGCAGTACTTC,CASSPTSAGSYEQYF
.,TRBJ2-1,TRBD2,TRBV4-1,TGCGCCAGCAGCCATCAACCGGGGGGGGGACGAAAAAACGGGAATGAGCAGTTCTTC,CASSHQPGGGRKNGNEQFF
.,TRBJ2-7,TRBD2,TRBV10-3,TGTGCCATCGGATCGGGGGGGGCCTACGAGCAGTACTTC,CAIGSGGAYEQYF
.,TRBJ1-1,.,TRBV30,TGTGCCTGGAGTGTCTGGGATGCGGACACTGAAGCTTTCTTT,CAWSVWDADTEAFF
.,TRBJ1-2,.,TRBV18,TGTGCCAGCTCACCGCTAAACAGGGTCGACTATGGCTACACCTTC,CASSPLNRVDYGYTF
.,TRBJ2-7,.,TRBV2,TGTGCCAGCAGCCGGGACGGCGGCCCCTACGAGCAGTACTTC,CASSRDGGPYEQYF
.,TRBJ1-1,.,TRBV30,TGTGCCTGGAGTCGGGTAGGAGTTGTAGAAGCTTTCTTT,CAWSRVGVVEAFF
.,TRBJ2-5,TRBD2,TRBV9,TGTGCCAGCAGCGTGGGACTAGCGGGCGGATATCAAGAGACCCAGTACTTC,CASSVGLAGGYQETQYF
.,TRBJ2-1,TRBD1,TRBV19,TGTGCCAGTAGTGGGGGACAGGGCAACGAGCAGTTCTTC,CASSGGQGNEQFF
.,TRBJ2-7,TRBD1,TRBV10-3,TGTGCCATCGGACAGGGGGCCTCAAACTCCTACGAGCAGTACTTC,CAIGQGASNSYEQYF
.,TRBJ2-1,TRBD1,TRBV24-1,TGTGCCACCAGTCAAAGGGGGCGCCCGGGCAATGAGCAGTTCTTC,CATSQRGRPGNEQFF
few,TRBJ1-1,.,TRBV6-2/TRBV6-3,TGTGCCAGCAGTTCACATCGGAACACTGAAGCTTTCTTT,CASSSHRNTEAFF
.,TRBJ1-6,.,TRBV7-9,TGTGCCAGCAGAAAGAGTGATTCACCCCTCCACTTT,CASRKSDSPLHF
.,TRBJ1-1,.,TRBV20-1,TGCAGTGCTAGAGGGGGAATGAACACTGAAGCTTTCTTT,CSARGGMNTEAFF
once,TRBJ1-6,TRBD1,TRBV30,TGTGCCTGGAGTCTGGGCGGACAGGGGGATTCACCCCTCCACTTT,CAWSLGGQGDSPLHF